The 28 T cell receptor beta chains reported below all come from one sample, sequenced in a study of beta chain features in type 1 diabetes. cDNA synthesis used the whole RNA isolate, giving expressed TCRB sequences. Method: immunoSEQ multiplex PCR; TCRdb's copy keeps in-frame clones and lacks some. The table has about 620,000 clones, around 15% seen once. Sequencing used naive CD4+ T cells from blood. The receptors were sampled from a man aged 18 to 30 in good health.

This clone was seen a handful of times. The chain combines TRBV7-9 with TRBJ1-3; no definite D call. This CDR3 is built from 14 residues. Trimming stripped 7 bases from V and 0 bases from J, with 10 bases between. Germline V gene data show CDR1 as SEHNR and CDR2 as FQNEAQ (reference sequence). CDR3 in DNA: TGTGCCAGCACCCCGGCGGGCTCTGGAAACACCATATATTTT. Amino acid sequence: CASTPAGSGNTIYF.

The chain combines TRBV9 with TRBJ1-5; 10 nucleotides line up with TRBD1. The V gene's germline CDR1 is SGDLS and CDR2 YYNGEE. The CDR3 is 15 residues long. The ends lost 2 bases at V and 6 bases at J; junction bases unmatched: 5. The CDR3 DNA follows: TGTGCCAGCAGCGTCGGACAGGGGGTAGGTCAGCCCCAGCATTTT. Its translation: CASSVGQGVGQPQHF.

This clone was detected a few times. V and J are TRBV15 and TRBJ2-1; 9 positions match TRBD2. Germline V gene sequence: CDR1 LNHNV, CDR2 YYDKDF (reference sequence). The CDR3 contains 16 residues. V was clipped by 0 bases and J by 14 bases; unmatched bases: 14. The CDR3 protein is CATSRDRGSGSPWKFF. DNA for the CDR3: TGTGCCACCAGCAGAGATCGAGGTAGCGGGAGTCCTTGGAAGTTCTTC.

J is TRBJ1-3 and V is TRBV25-1; 8 positions agree with TRBD1. This CDR3 is 15 amino acids long. Trimming at V came to 5 bases and at J to 0 bases, leaving 3 bases not matched to a gene. CDR1 and CDR2 from the germline V gene are MGHDK and SYGVNS. This CDR3 is CASSNDRGSGNTIYF. The CDR3 DNA reads as TGTGCCAGCAGTAACGACAGGGGCTCTGGAAACACCATATATTTT.

This clone has just a few counts. Other DNA variants within this sample encode the same CDR3. The J gene is TRBJ1-2, the V gene TRBV28; no reliable D call. Germline CDR1 and CDR2: MDHEN and SYDVKM. The CDR3 runs 12 residues. V lost 6 bases to trimming and J lost 4 bases, with 9 bases between them. The CDR3 loop is CASSSPSYGYTF. The CDR3 nucleotides are TGTGCCAGCAGCTCCCCGTCCTATGGCTACACCTTC.

This clone has more than one count but fewer than ten. The CDR3 here is CASSVGREGTGELFF. The CDR3 nucleotides are TGTGCCAGCAGCGTAGGCAGGGAAGGCACCGGGGAGCTGTTTTTT. The chain carries TRBV9 and TRBJ2-2, with D perhaps matching TRBD1 (5 bases). The CDR3 totals 15 residues. Per the germline V gene, CDR1 is SGDLS and CDR2 is YYNGEE. Trimming removed 0 bases at V and 4 bases at J, with 10 bases between.

This clone was detected a few times. The J gene is TRBJ1-1, the V gene TRBV19; D remains ambiguous. Germline V lookup: CDR1 LNHDA, CDR2 SQIVND (reference sequence). V dropped 1 base and J dropped 0 bases, with 6 bases sitting between them. There are 14 residues in the CDR3. The CDR3 spells CASSIAALNTEAFF. DNA for the CDR3: TGTGCCAGTAGTATAGCGGCCCTGAACACTGAAGCTTTCTTT.

This clone has only a few counts. The genes are TRBV5-1 and TRBJ2-4, with D perhaps TRBD1 (5 bases). This CDR3 is 15 amino acids long. Germline values: CDR1 SGHRS, CDR2 YFSETQ. Between the trimmed V and J ends, which lost 0 bases and 3 bases, there was a span of 10 bases. The CDR3 loop reads CASSLGDSSKNIQYF. The CDR3 coding sequence is TGCGCCAGCAGCTTGGGTGACAGTAGCAAAAACATTCAGTACTTC.

The chain carries TRBV29-1 and TRBJ1-1, with 8 bases fitting TRBD1. V trimming: 7 bases; J trimming: 1 base; junction bases outside the gene matches: 11. The CDR3 is 15 residues long. Germline CDR1 and CDR2: SQVTM and ANQGSEA. CDR3 in amino acids: CSARGQRGSNTEAFF. CDR3 DNA sequence: TGCAGCGCCAGGGGGCAGAGGGGATCGAACACTGAAGCTTTCTTT.

This clone came up a few times. The CDR3 here is CSVPYGLAPIRSYEQYF. Written as DNA, the CDR3 is TGCAGCGTCCCGTACGGCCTGGCCCCTATAAGGTCCTACGAGCAGTACTTC. The chain joins TRBV29-1 to TRBJ2-7; no clear D gene. CDR1 and CDR2 (germline): SQVTM, ANQGSEA. The ends were cut back, 6 bases at V and 1 base at J, with 25 bases in the middle. This CDR3 has 17 residues.

This clone was picked up a small number of times. J is TRBJ1-4 and V is TRBV28; TRBD1 is a possible D gene (5 bases). Per germline, CDR1 MDHEN and CDR2 SYDVKM. The CDR3 runs 14 residues. The V gene lost 2 bases and the J gene lost 5 bases, with 9 bases spanning the gap. DNA for the CDR3: TGTGCCAGCAGTTTAACGGGGCAAAATGAAAAACTGTTTTTT. Translated, it gives CASSLTGQNEKLFF.

The rearrangement uses TRBV7-2 and TRBJ1-2, with 7 nucleotides matching TRBD1. Germline-derived CDR1 and CDR2 are SGHTA and FQGNSA. Trimming cost V 1 base and J 6 bases; bases outside gene matches: 8. This CDR3 is 15 amino acids long. CDR3 loop: CASSLGGGGTHGYTF. The CDR3 DNA follows: TGTGCCAGCAGCTTAGGTGGAGGGGGCACACATGGCTACACCTTC. The whole variable domain, filled in from reference TRBV7-2 and TRBJ1-2, reads GAGVSQSPSNKVTEKGKDVELRCDPISGHTALYWYRQSLGQGLEFLIYFQGNSAPDKSGLPSDRFSAERTGGSVSTLTIQRTQQEDSAVYLCASSLGGGGTHGYTFGSGTRLTVV.

This clone was detected only a few times. The J gene is TRBJ1-1, the V gene TRBV28; tentative D call: TRBD1 (5 bases). Trimming took 11 bases from V and 4 from J, leaving 11 bases between them. CDR1 and CDR2 (germline): MDHEN, SYDVKM. This CDR3 contains 11 residues. CDR3 in amino acids: CAARGPTEAFF. The CDR3 nucleotides read TGTGCCGCGAGGGGACCCACTGAAGCTTTCTTT.

The V call is TRBV14, the J call TRBJ1-4; 7 bases align to TRBD1. The ends lost 4 bases at V and 8 bases at J; junction bases unmatched: 10. Germline CDR1 reads SGHDN; CDR2 reads FVKESK. CDR3 length: 15 residues. Here the CDR3 reads CASSPERTRGEKLFF. CDR3 in DNA: TGTGCCAGCAGCCCCGAGAGGACCAGGGGGGAAAAACTGTTTTTT.

A few counts support this clone. The V gene is TRBV28, the J gene TRBJ1-1; D is uncertain. V lost 5 bases, J lost 0 bases, and 10 bases lay in between. The length of the CDR3 is 14 residues. Germline values: CDR1 MDHEN, CDR2 SYDVKM. This chain's CDR3 is CASSISLVNTEAFF. The CDR3 nucleotides are TGTGCCAGCAGTATCTCCCTCGTGAACACTGAAGCTTTCTTT.

In its sample, this clone was seen a few times. V gene TRBV18 combines with J gene TRBJ2-1; 8 positions match TRBD1. The ends lost 3 bases at V and 10 bases at J; junction bases unmatched: 5. Germline values: CDR1 KGHSH, CDR2 LQKENI. This CDR3 is built from 13 residues. The CDR3 DNA reads TGTGCCAGCTCACCGCAGGGGGCCGGGGAGCAGTTCTTC. It specifies CASSPQGAGEQFF.

The gene calls are TRBV4-3 and TRBJ2-6; no firm D call. The CDR3 has 14 residues. V was shortened by 2 bases and J by 0 bases, with 2 bases between the two germline ends. The germline CDR1 and CDR2 sequences are LGHNA and YSLEER. CDR3: CASSQHSGANVLTF. The DNA of the CDR3 is TGCGCCAGCAGCCAACACTCTGGGGCCAACGTCCTGACTTTC.

This clone has more than one count but fewer than ten. The chain is built from TRBV9 and TRBJ2-7; 12 nucleotides line up with TRBD1. The CDR3 covers 15 residues. CDR1 and CDR2 (germline): SGDLS, YYNGEE. V lost 3 bases to trimming and J lost 2 bases; unmatched junction nucleotides: 3. CDR3: CASSARDRGPYEQYF. The CDR3 region has the DNA TGTGCCAGCAGCGCAAGGGACAGGGGGCCCTACGAGCAGTACTTC.

This clone was recorded a few times. This rearrangement joins TRBV19 to TRBJ2-2, with a possible D match to TRBD1 (5 bases). From germline, CDR1 is LNHDA and CDR2 SQIVND (reference sequence). This CDR3 is 15 amino acids long. The V and J ends lost 3 bases and 7 bases respectively, with 15 bases between them. This CDR3 is CASSIAPGASGELFF. CDR3 nucleotide sequence: TGTGCCAGTAGTATTGCCCCTGGGGCTAGCGGGGAGCTGTTTTTT. The variable domain in full, with the rest retrieved from reference TRBV19 and TRBJ2-2, is DGGITQSPKYLFRKEGQNVTLSCEQNLNHDAMYWYRQDPGQGLRLIYYSQIVNDFQKGDIAEGYSVSREKKESFPLTVTSAQKNPTAFYLCASSIAPGASGELFFGEGSRLTVL.

This clone was counted a few times. The V call is TRBV7-2, the J call TRBJ2-3; 11 bases agree with TRBD2. This CDR3 region has 17 residues. J was trimmed by 2 bases and V by 1 base; bases with no gene match: 5. Per germline, CDR1 SGHTA and CDR2 FQGNSA. The DNA for the CDR3 is TGTGCCAGCAGCTTAGTTAGCGGGGGGGTTTCCACAGATACGCAGTATTTT. The encoded protein is CASSLVSGGVSTDTQYF.

This chain links TRBV7-9 with TRBJ2-5; 8 bases fit TRBD1. V was clipped by 2 bases and J by 5 bases; unmatched bases: 4. Per the germline V gene, CDR1 is SEHNR and CDR2 is FQNEAQ (reference sequence). The length of the CDR3 is 14 residues. CDR3 residues: CASSLTRGRETQYF. The CDR3 region has the DNA TGTGCCAGCAGCTTAACCAGGGGGCGGGAGACCCAGTACTTC.

The chain is built from TRBV9 and TRBJ2-5; D possibly corresponds to TRBD2 (6 bases). Germline CDR1 reads SGDLS; CDR2 reads YYNGEE. The CDR3 contains 16 residues. Trimming shortened V by 0 bases and J by 5 bases, and 17 bases separated the two germline ends. CDR3 amino acids: CASSVGRGLSRETQYF. DNA of the CDR3: TGTGCCAGCAGCGTAGGGAGGGGACTCTCTCGTGAGACCCAGTACTTC. Looking up the rest from reference TRBV9 and TRBJ2-5 gives the full variable domain: DSGVTQTPKHLITATGQRVTLRCSPRSGDLSVYWYQQSLDQGLQFLIQYYNGEERAKGNILERFSAQQFPDLHSELNLSSLELGDSALYFCASSVGRGLSRETQYFGPGTRLLVL.

The sample holds one count of this clone. The J gene is TRBJ1-6, the V gene TRBV13; D remains unclear. This CDR3 region has 17 residues. Trimming pared 0 bases from V and 3 bases from J, leaving 12 bases between. CDR1 and CDR2 (germline): PRHDT, FYEKMQ (reference sequence). The CDR3 loop is CASSLGRAGFYNSPLHF. CDR3 nucleotide sequence: TGTGCCAGCAGCTTAGGTCGGGCCGGGTTCTATAATTCACCCCTCCACTTT.

This clone showed up just a few times. This sequence joins TRBV28 and TRBJ1-2; D perhaps matches TRBD1 (6 bases). The germline CDR1 and CDR2 sequences are MDHEN and SYDVKM. CDR3 length equals 15 residues. V gave up 6 bases and J gave up 3 bases, with 17 bases separating them. DNA of the CDR3: TGTGCCAGCAGCCTTAGGTCCAGGGGAGACTATGGCTACACCTTC. Its translation is CASSLRSRGDYGYTF.

This clone was recorded a few times. Written as DNA, the CDR3 is TGCGCCAGCAGCCAAATCGGGGGGGCCCGAAATGAGCAGTTCTTC. Its protein is CASSQIGGARNEQFF. The chain joins TRBV4-1 to TRBJ2-1; 8 bases align to TRBD2. From germline, CDR1 is MGHRA and CDR2 YSYEKL. V lost 2 bases, J lost 7 bases, and 7 bases stayed unmatched. CDR3 length equals 15 residues.

There are a few counts of this clone. V and J are TRBV28 and TRBJ2-1; 9 bases align to TRBD2. V shed 6 bases and J 1 base; nucleotides not matched to a gene: 7. Germline CDR1 reads MDHEN; CDR2 reads SYDVKM. CDR3 length: 16 amino acids. DNA for the CDR3: TGTGCCAGCAGCCCCGTAGCGGGAGCTTCCTACAATGAGCAGTTCTTC. Translation gives CASSPVAGASYNEQFF.

This sequence joins TRBV7-3 and TRBJ2-1; TRBD1 is a possible D gene (5 bases). The V end lost 3 bases, the J end lost 1 base, and 13 bases lay between the germline ends. The CDR3 loop spans 16 amino acids. In germline, CDR1 is SGHTA, CDR2 FQGTGA. CDR3 nucleotide sequence: TGTGCCAGCAGCTTGGGTAGGGGCAGGTCCTACAATGAGCAGTTCTTC. It specifies CASSLGRGRSYNEQFF.

This clone was recorded a few times. V and J are TRBV7-7 and TRBJ2-1; D perhaps matches TRBD2 (5 bases). V was shortened by 0 bases and J by 12 bases, with 21 bases between the two germline ends. CDR1 is SSHAT, CDR2 FNYEAQ, per germline (reference sequence). The CDR3 consists of 16 residues. CDR3 amino acids: CASSLAVASSPLMQFF. The CDR3 DNA follows: TGTGCCAGCAGCTTAGCGGTAGCTAGCTCCCCTCTGATGCAGTTCTTC. The variable domain in full, with the rest retrieved from reference TRBV7-7 and TRBJ2-1, is GAGVSQSPRYKVTKRGQDVTLRCDPISSHATLYWYQQALGQGPEFLTYFNYEAQPDKSGLPSDRFSAERPEGSISTLTIQRTEQRDSAMYRCASSLAVASSPLMQFFGPGTRLTVL.